Only a few counts were recorded for the clone carrying this T cell receptor beta chain. Its target is not known. This sample is part of a study of beta chain features in type 1 diabetes. Study-level points and caveats: Fewer insertions but more deletions were seen at VDJ junctions in type 1 diabetes patients.

TCRB transcripts that were expressed got sequenced, as all of the isolated RNA had been reverse transcribed. Generated by immunoSEQ multiplex PCR, the TCRdb table keeps only in-frame clones and is missing some. The sample holds a few hundred thousand clones, roughly 14% seen once. On average, the one heparinised blood draw given by each donor was about 116 mL. Material: naive CD4+ T cells from blood. This TCR came from a man younger than 45 in good health.

CDR3 loop: CASSLEANMNTEAFF. The CDR3 bases are TGTGCCAGCAGCTTAGAGGCGAACATGAACACTGAAGCTTTCTTT. The V gene is TRBV7-9, the J gene TRBJ1-1; D gene uncertain. The V and J ends lost 1 base and 0 bases respectively, with 9 bases between them. The CDR3 loop spans 15 amino acids. Germline V gives CDR1 SEHNR, CDR2 FQNEAQ (reference sequence).